This T cell receptor (beta chain) is drawn from a study of blood T cell repertoires in COVID-19. Study at large: Acute-phase and convalescent COVID-19 samples originated in the United States, Italy and Spain. PBMCs, B-cell-depleted T cells, or T cells provided the cDNA or gDNA that made up the material.

Authors' methods: Amplified reference gene primers provided the basis for estimating nucleated cell counts. TCRdb's copy holds only in-frame clones and misses some; the assay was immunoSEQ multiplex PCR. V, J and clone size were drawn from that table, and D and trimming were deduced from the DNA. Seen here are over 120,000 clones, roughly 80% observed once, and the top ten hold approximately 2.9%. Germline V lookup: CDR1 LGHNA, CDR2 YNFKEQ. V was trimmed by 5 bases and J by 0 bases, leaving 13 bases between them. The CDR3 is 15 amino acids. Sequenced sample: peripheral blood. The sequence came from a woman aged 80 or over with acute or convalescent COVID-19. V usage is TRBV4-2 and J usage is TRBJ1-1; TRBD1 might be the D (6 bases). The CDR3 region has the DNA TGTGCCAGCAGCACTAGGACAGCCGTGAACACTGAAGCTTTCTTT. Protein sequence: CASSTRTAVNTEAFF.